This entry lists 30 T cell receptor beta chains sequenced from one sample in a study of blood T cell repertoires in COVID-19. The repertoire was sequenced with immunoSEQ multiplex PCR; TCRdb's copy has only in-frame clones and lacks some. Among around 130,000 clones listed, about 77% were seen once. The sample was peripheral blood. These receptors all come from a man of 80 years or more with acute or convalescent COVID-19.

The V call is TRBV7-3, the J call TRBJ1-2; D gene unclear. The CDR3 extends over 13 amino acids. Trimming shortened V by 5 bases and J by 5 bases, and 12 bases separated the two germline ends. CDR1 SGHTA and CDR2 FQGTGA come from the germline V gene. The CDR3 region is CASSRGEGYGYTF. CDR3 in DNA: TGTGCCAGCAGCCGAGGAGAGGGATATGGCTACACCTTC.

The chain employs TRBV19 and TRBJ2-2, with D maybe TRBD1 (6 bases). The CDR3 runs to 14 residues. Germline values: CDR1 LNHDA, CDR2 SQIVND (reference sequence). The CDR3 spells CATQTGLYAGELFF. DNA for the CDR3: TGTGCTACCCAAACAGGGCTTTACGCCGGGGAGCTGTTTTTT. The whole variable domain, filled in from reference TRBV19 and TRBJ2-2, reads DGGITQSPKYLFRKEGQNVTLSCEQNLNHDAMYWYRQDPGQGLRLIYYSQIVNDFQKGDIAEGYSVSREKKESFPLTVTSAQKNPTAFYLCATQTGLYAGELFFGEGSRLTVL.

The chain has TRBV4-1 and TRBJ1-4; 11 positions agree with TRBD1. Germline lookup yields CDR1 MGHRA and CDR2 YSYEKL. V trimming: 4 bases; J trimming: 3 bases; junction bases outside the gene matches: 16. This CDR3 has 20 amino acids. CDR3 coding DNA: TGCGCCAGCAGCCTCTTAAGGGAGGGACAGGGGGAATCGGCTAATGAAAAACTGTTTTTT. Its translation: CASSLLREGQGESANEKLFF.

This clone occurred a few times. The genes are TRBV7-8 and TRBJ1-2; 9 positions match TRBD1. Trimming at V came to 1 base and at J to 5 bases, leaving 5 bases not matched to a gene. CDR1 and CDR2 (germline): SGHVS, FQNEAQ. This CDR3 has 15 residues. DNA for the CDR3: TGTGCCAGCAGCTTAGGGGGACAGGGTGTTTATGGCTACACCTTC. It specifies CASSLGGQGVYGYTF. Full variable domain (remainder filled in from reference TRBV7-8 and TRBJ1-2): GAGVSQSPRYKVAKRGQDVALRCDPISGHVSLFWYQQALGQGPEFLTYFQNEAQLDKSGLPSDRFFAERPEGSVSTLKIQRTQQEDSAVYLCASSLGGQGVYGYTFGSGTRLTVV.

In this sample, this clone turned up many times. The CDR3 DNA reads TGCAGCGTTGACCTGGGACAGGGGAGGACTGAAGCTTTCTTT. Translation: CSVDLGQGRTEAFF. This chain links TRBV29-1 with TRBJ1-1, with TRBD1 identical over 10 bases. The V gene's germline CDR1 is SQVTM and CDR2 ANQGSEA. The CDR3 extends over 14 amino acids. The V segment lost 3 bases and the J segment 5 bases; nucleotides outside the gene matches: 6.

V is TRBV4-3 and J is TRBJ2-7; no firm D call. Germline CDR1 reads LGHNA; CDR2 reads YSLEER. The V end was cut by 0 bases, the J end by 6 bases, with 9 bases between. The CDR3 runs to 13 residues. Here the CDR3 DNA reads TGCGCCAGCAGCCAAGATCTGAGGTTCGAGCAGTACTTC. Its protein product is CASSQDLRFEQYF.

The chain couples TRBV6-2 or TRBV6-3 to TRBJ1-5, with 7 bases identical to TRBD1. CDR3 size: 17 residues. V lost 2 bases, J lost 7 bases, and 14 bases stayed unmatched. CDR1 and CDR2 from the germline V gene are MNHEY and SVGEGT. The CDR3 bases are TGTGCCAGCAGTTACCCGCCCCAGGCAGGGGGGCACCAGCCCCAGCATTTT. It encodes CASSYPPQAGGHQPQHF.

About this clone: The DNA is left out, because the CDR3 cannot be placed on it with certainty; the CDR3 is given as TCRdb lists it. The V call is TRBV5-1, the J call TRBJ2-1; the DNA was not used to check the table's D call, TRBD2. CDR1 SGHRS and CDR2 YFSETQ come from the germline V gene. With termini counted, the CDR3 has 16 amino acids. The CDR3 spells CASCLVGGGALGSRFF.

A single count supports this clone. The chain is built from TRBV6-6 and TRBJ2-6, with TRBD1 matching 7 bases. Germline V CDR1 and CDR2: MNHNY, SVGAGI (reference sequence). CDR3 length: 16 amino acids. V lost 4 bases to trimming and J lost 1 base; unmatched junction nucleotides: 4. The CDR3 sequence: CASSSARGSGANVLTF. The DNA of the CDR3 is TGTGCCAGCAGTTCGGCCAGGGGGTCTGGGGCCAACGTCCTGACTTTC.

This clone was detected only a few times. The V gene is TRBV4-1, the J gene TRBJ2-6, with D uncertain. V was trimmed by 3 bases and J by 1 base, leaving 7 bases between them. The CDR3 contains 15 residues. In germline, CDR1 is MGHRA, CDR2 YSYEKL. CDR3 region: CASSHSRSGANVLTF. The CDR3 nucleotides are TGCGCCAGCAGCCACTCTAGATCTGGGGCCAACGTCCTGACTTTC.

The rearrangement uses TRBV5-4 and TRBJ2-1, with a possible D match to TRBD1 (5 bases). V lost 4 bases and J lost 2, with 10 bases in between. Germline loops: CDR1 SGHNT, CDR2 YYREEE (reference sequence). The CDR3 extends over 14 amino acids. The CDR3 loop reads CASSLVTAYNEQFF. The CDR3 DNA is TGTGCCAGCAGCCTCGTGACAGCCTACAATGAGCAGTTCTTC.

The J gene is TRBJ2-3, the V gene TRBV5-1; 7 bases agree with TRBD2. There are 15 residues in the CDR3. Trimming cost V 8 bases and J 0 bases; bases outside gene matches: 9. Germline values: CDR1 SGHRS, CDR2 YFSETQ. The DNA of the CDR3 is TGCGCCAGTATGCAGCGGGGCCTCAGCACAGATACGCAGTATTTT. It encodes CASMQRGLSTDTQYF. The entire variable domain, with the rest obtained from reference TRBV5-1 and TRBJ2-3, is as follows: KAGVTQTPRYLIKTRGQQVTLSCSPISGHRSVSWYQQTPGQGLQFLFEYFSETQRNKGNFPGRFSGRQFSNSRSEMNVSTLELGDSALYLCASMQRGLSTDTQYFGPGTRLTVL.

The chain joins TRBV28 to TRBJ1-2; 9 positions agree with TRBD1. The junction had 13 bases not matched to a gene; V was cut back by 3 bases and J by 8 bases. CDR1 and CDR2 from the germline V gene are MDHEN and SYDVKM. This CDR3 region has 16 residues. The CDR3 DNA reads as TGTGCCAGCAGTTTGTTTGTGGCACAGGGGGCGTTCGGCTACACCTTC. Its protein is CASSLFVAQGAFGYTF.

The rearrangement joins TRBV7-2 to TRBJ2-1; 10 bases line up with TRBD2. J gave up 0 bases and V 1 base, and 3 bases lay outside the gene matches. This CDR3 is 17 amino acids long. Looked up from germline, CDR1 is SGHTA and CDR2 is FQGNSA. The CDR3: CASSLVSGGNSYNEQFF. CDR3 sequence (DNA): TGTGCCAGCAGCTTAGTTAGCGGGGGGAACTCCTACAATGAGCAGTTCTTC.

The chain combines TRBV10-3 with TRBJ1-2, with TRBD1 matching 10 bases. V lost 4 bases and J lost 5; bases outside the gene matches: 7. This CDR3 region has 15 residues. Germline-derived CDR1 and CDR2 are ENHRY and SYGVKD. The CDR3 is CAISGGQGGTYGYTF. The CDR3 region has the DNA TGTGCCATCAGTGGTGGACAGGGGGGAACGTATGGCTACACCTTC.

In this sample, this clone turned up once. V gene TRBV5-1 combines with J gene TRBJ1-6; no firm D call. Trimming left V 4 bases short and J 9 bases short, with 11 bases between. The CDR3 is made up of 13 amino acids. In germline, CDR1 is SGHRS, CDR2 YFSETQ. The DNA for the CDR3 is TGCGCCAGCAGCCCGTTCGGGGTTTCACCCCTCCACTTT. This gives the protein CASSPFGVSPLHF.

For the CDR3, the DNA is TGTGCCAGCAGTTATGGGCCAGACTACGAGCAGTACTTC. Translated, it gives CASSYGPDYEQYF. This chain links TRBV27 with TRBJ2-7; no firm D call. Trimming stripped 4 bases from V and 3 bases from J, with 10 bases between. The CDR3 length is 13 residues. The V gene's germline CDR1 is MNHEY and CDR2 SMNVEV (reference sequence).

V and J are TRBV5-4 and TRBJ2-2, with 8 nucleotides matching TRBD1. With 0 bases clipped from V and 5 bases from J, the junction kept 9 bases outside the gene matches. Germline-derived CDR1 and CDR2 are SGHNT and YYREEE (reference sequence). This CDR3 contains 17 residues. CDR3 residues: CASSLGGLTGVTGELFF. The CDR3 DNA sequence: TGTGCCAGCAGCTTGGGGGGACTGACAGGGGTTACCGGGGAGCTGTTTTTT. The full variable domain, its missing parts supplied by reference TRBV5-4 and TRBJ2-2, is ETGVTQSPTHLIKTRGQQVTLRCSSQSGHNTVSWYQQALGQGPQFIFQYYREEENGRGNFPPRFSGLQFPNYSSELNVNALELDDSALYLCASSLGGLTGVTGELFFGEGSRLTVL.

The genes are TRBV5-1 and TRBJ1-6; D is unresolved. V was pared by 0 bases and J by 0 bases, with 7 bases between. Germline assignment: CDR1 SGHRS and CDR2 YFSETQ. The CDR3 covers 16 residues. For the CDR3, the DNA is TGCGCCAGCAGCTTGGGGAGGAGCTCCTATAATTCACCCCTCCACTTT. It codes for CASSLGRSSYNSPLHF. Variable domain in full (rest from reference TRBV5-1 and TRBJ1-6): KAGVTQTPRYLIKTRGQQVTLSCSPISGHRSVSWYQQTPGQGLQFLFEYFSETQRNKGNFPGRFSGRQFSNSRSEMNVSTLELGDSALYLCASSLGRSSYNSPLHFGNGTRLTVT.

The chain links TRBV4-1 to TRBJ1-1; TRBD1 matches 8 bases. CDR1 and CDR2 from the germline V gene are MGHRA and YSYEKL. The ends lost 4 bases at V and 4 bases at J; junction bases unmatched: 8. CDR3 length: 15 amino acids. The CDR3 DNA sequence: TGCGCCAGCAGCCCCTTCTGGACAGGGTCCACTGAAGCTTTCTTT. It specifies CASSPFWTGSTEAFF.

This chain joins TRBV4-1 and TRBJ2-5, with 8 bases matching TRBD1. Germline V lookup: CDR1 MGHRA, CDR2 YSYEKL. V trimming: 0 bases; J trimming: 5 bases; junction bases outside the gene matches: 8. CDR3 length equals 16 residues. As DNA, the CDR3 is TGCGCCAGCAGCCAAGATGAGGCAGGGGGCTACGAGACCCAGTACTTC. It specifies CASSQDEAGGYETQYF.

The J gene is TRBJ2-3, the V gene TRBV5-1; TRBD1 matches 8 bases. Losses at the gene ends were 3 bases for V and 11 bases for J; bases not matched to a gene: 14. The CDR3 is 15 amino acids. From germline, CDR1 is SGHRS and CDR2 YFSETQ. CDR3 protein: CASSSSSTGGSKQYF. DNA for the CDR3: TGCGCCAGCAGCTCGTCCTCCACAGGGGGTAGTAAGCAGTATTTT.

The chain employs TRBV2 and TRBJ1-2, with 8 nucleotides matching TRBD1. The CDR3 length is 15 residues. The V segment lost 4 bases and the J segment 2 bases; nucleotides outside the gene matches: 6. The V gene's germline CDR1 is SNHLY and CDR2 FYNNEI. The CDR3 is CASSVWTGKNYGYTF. Here the CDR3 DNA reads TGTGCCAGCAGTGTCTGGACAGGGAAGAACTATGGCTACACCTTC.

V gene TRBV3-1 (or the pseudogene TRBV3-2) combines with J gene TRBJ2-3; maybe TRBD2 (5 bases). The V gene's germline CDR1 is LGHDT and CDR2 YNNKEL (reference sequence). The CDR3 covers 11 residues. V lost 10 bases to trimming and J lost 5 bases, with 10 bases between them. The CDR3 bases are TGTGCCACCGGGAAACTAGATACGCAGTATTTT. Its protein is CATGKLDTQYF.

The J gene is TRBJ2-7, the V gene TRBV2; 13 bases are a match to TRBD2. The germline V gene encodes CDR1 SNHLY and CDR2 FYNNEI. J was trimmed by 6 bases and V by 6 bases; bases with no gene match: 8. The CDR3 contains 15 residues. The CDR3 nucleotides are TGTGCCAGCAGGTCTACTAGCGGGGGGGATCGCGAGCAGTACTTC. This sequence encodes CASRSTSGGDREQYF. Supplemented by reference TRBV2 and TRBJ2-7, the full variable domain reads EPEVTQTPSHQVTQMGQEVILRCVPISNHLYFYWYRQILGQKVEFLVSFYNNEISEKSEIFDDQFSVERPDGSNFTLKIRSTKLEDSAMYFCASRSTSGGDREQYFGPGTRLTVT.

The CDR3 here is CAWSSGGTSYEQYF. The CDR3 DNA is TGTGCCTGGAGTTCTGGCGGAACCTCCTACGAGCAGTACTTC. This chain uses TRBV30 with TRBJ2-7, with D uncertain. The germline CDR1 and CDR2 sequences are GTSNPN and SVGIG (reference sequence). CDR3 length equals 14 residues. The ends were cut back, 2 bases at V and 0 bases at J, with 11 bases in the middle.

This clone occurred a few times. The V gene is TRBV2, the J gene TRBJ2-1, with a weak D call TRBD1 (6 bases). The V and J ends lost 5 bases and 8 bases respectively, with 13 bases between them. Germline V CDR1 and CDR2: SNHLY, FYNNEI. The CDR3 is made up of 13 amino acids. CDR3 DNA: TGTGCCAGCAGTTGGACAGTTAGCGATGAGCAGTTCTTC. This gives the protein CASSWTVSDEQFF.

There are a few counts of this clone. This chain links TRBV2 with TRBJ1-2, with TRBD1 matching over 9 bases. The CDR3 consists of 13 residues. The ends lost 7 bases at V and 2 bases at J; junction bases unmatched: 2. The germline CDR1 and CDR2 sequences are SNHLY and FYNNEI. CDR3 in amino acids: CASNRGQNYGYTF. The CDR3 bases are TGTGCCAGCAACAGGGGGCAGAACTATGGCTACACCTTC.

The chain joins TRBV9 to TRBJ2-5, with a weak D call TRBD2 (6 bases). The CDR3 consists of 16 residues. Per the germline V gene, CDR1 is SGDLS and CDR2 is YYNGEE. V was pared by 0 bases and J by 5 bases, with 17 bases between. The CDR3 is CASSVAPSGGKETQYF. The CDR3 nucleotides read TGTGCCAGCAGCGTAGCCCCAAGCGGAGGGAAGGAGACCCAGTACTTC.

In nucleotides, the CDR3 is TGTGCCAGCATGACAGGGGGCGCGAACACTGAAGCTTTCTTT. It is translated as CASMTGGANTEAFF. The V and J genes are TRBV6-5 and TRBJ1-1, with 10 positions matching TRBD1. This CDR3 contains 14 residues. With 7 bases clipped from V and 1 base from J, the junction kept 3 bases outside the gene matches. Germline CDR1 and CDR2: MNHEY and SVGAGI.